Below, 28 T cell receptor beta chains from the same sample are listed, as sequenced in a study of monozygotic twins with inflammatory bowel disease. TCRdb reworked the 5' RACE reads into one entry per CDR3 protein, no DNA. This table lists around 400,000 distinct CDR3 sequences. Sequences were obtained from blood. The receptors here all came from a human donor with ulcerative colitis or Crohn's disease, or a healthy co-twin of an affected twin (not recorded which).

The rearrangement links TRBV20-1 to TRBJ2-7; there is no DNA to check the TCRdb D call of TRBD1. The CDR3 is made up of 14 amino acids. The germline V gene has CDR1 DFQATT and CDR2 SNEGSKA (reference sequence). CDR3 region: CSARDRGFDYEQYF.

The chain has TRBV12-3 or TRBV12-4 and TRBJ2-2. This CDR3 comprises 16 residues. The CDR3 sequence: CASSLTRIESSGELFF.

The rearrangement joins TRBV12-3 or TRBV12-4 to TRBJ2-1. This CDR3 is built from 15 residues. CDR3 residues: CASSNQIVSYNEQFF.

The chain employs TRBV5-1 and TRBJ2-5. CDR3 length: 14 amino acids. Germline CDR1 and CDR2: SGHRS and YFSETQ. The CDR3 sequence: CASSLGGPEETQYF.

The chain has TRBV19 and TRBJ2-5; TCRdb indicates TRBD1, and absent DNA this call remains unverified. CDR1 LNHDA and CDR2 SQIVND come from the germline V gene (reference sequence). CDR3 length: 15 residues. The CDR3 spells CASSDPGQGRETQYF.

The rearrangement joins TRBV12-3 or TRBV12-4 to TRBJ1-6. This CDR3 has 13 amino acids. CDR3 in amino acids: CASLFHYNSPLHF.

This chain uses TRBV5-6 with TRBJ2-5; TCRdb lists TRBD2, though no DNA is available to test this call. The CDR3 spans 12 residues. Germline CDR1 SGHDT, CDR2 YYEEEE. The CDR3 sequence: CASSLAGGPQYF.

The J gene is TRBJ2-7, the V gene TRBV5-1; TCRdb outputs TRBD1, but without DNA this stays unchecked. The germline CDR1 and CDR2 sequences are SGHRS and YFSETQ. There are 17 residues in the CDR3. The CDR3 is CASSRGLEAPAGYEQYF.

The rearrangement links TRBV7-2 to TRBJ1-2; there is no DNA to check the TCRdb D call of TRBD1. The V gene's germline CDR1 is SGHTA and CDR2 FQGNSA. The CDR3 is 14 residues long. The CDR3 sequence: CASSPMWTGSGYTF. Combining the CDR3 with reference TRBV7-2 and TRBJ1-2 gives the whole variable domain GAGVSQSPSNKVTEKGKDVELRCDPISGHTALYWYRQSLGQGLEFLIYFQGNSAPDKSGLPSDRFSAERTGGSVSTLTIQRTQQEDSAVYLCASSPMWTGSGYTFGSGTRLTVV.

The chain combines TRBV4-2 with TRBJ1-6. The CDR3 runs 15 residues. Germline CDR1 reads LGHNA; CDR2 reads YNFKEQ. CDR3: CASSQEVGYNSPLHF.

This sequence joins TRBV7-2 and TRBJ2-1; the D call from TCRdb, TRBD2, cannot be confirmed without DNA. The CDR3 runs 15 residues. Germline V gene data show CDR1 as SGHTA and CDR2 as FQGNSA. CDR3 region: CASSPGPSNYNEQFF.

The CDR3 spells CASSLATGSTDTQYF. The chain combines TRBV7-9 with TRBJ2-3. Germline CDR1 and CDR2: SEHNR and FQNEAQ (reference sequence). The CDR3 contains 15 residues. The variable domain in full, with the rest retrieved from reference TRBV7-9 and TRBJ2-3, is DTGVSQNPRHKITKRGQNVTFRCDPISEHNRLYWYRQTLGQGPEFLTYFQNEAQLEKSRLLSDRFSAERPKGSFSTLEIQRTEQGDSAMYLCASSLATGSTDTQYFGPGTRLTVL.

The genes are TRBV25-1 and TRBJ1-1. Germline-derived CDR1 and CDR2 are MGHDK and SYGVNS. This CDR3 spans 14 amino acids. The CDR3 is CASRLRGLNTEAFF. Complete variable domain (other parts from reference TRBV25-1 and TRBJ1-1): EADIYQTPRYLVIGTGKKITLECSQTMGHDKMYWYQQDPGMELHLIHYSYGVNSTEKGDLSSESTVSRIRTEHFPLTLESARPSHTSQYLCASRLRGLNTEAFFGQGTRLTVV.

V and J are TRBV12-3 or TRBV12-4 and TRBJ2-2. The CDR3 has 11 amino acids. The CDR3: CASSFKRELLF.

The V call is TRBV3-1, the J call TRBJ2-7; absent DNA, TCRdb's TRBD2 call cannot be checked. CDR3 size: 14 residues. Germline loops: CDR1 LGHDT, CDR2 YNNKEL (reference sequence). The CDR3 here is CASSQNSGPYEQYF.

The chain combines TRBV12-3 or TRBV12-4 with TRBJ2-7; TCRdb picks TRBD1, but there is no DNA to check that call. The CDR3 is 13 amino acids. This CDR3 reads CASSLARGGEQYF.

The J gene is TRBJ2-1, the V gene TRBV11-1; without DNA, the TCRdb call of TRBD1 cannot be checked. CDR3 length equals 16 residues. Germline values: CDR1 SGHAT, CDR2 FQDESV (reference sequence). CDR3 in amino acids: CASSFRPQGTKNEQFF.

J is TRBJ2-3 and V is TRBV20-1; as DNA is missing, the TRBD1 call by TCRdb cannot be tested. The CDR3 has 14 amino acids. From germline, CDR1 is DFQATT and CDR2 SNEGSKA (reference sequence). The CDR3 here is CSAGPSGHTDTQYF.

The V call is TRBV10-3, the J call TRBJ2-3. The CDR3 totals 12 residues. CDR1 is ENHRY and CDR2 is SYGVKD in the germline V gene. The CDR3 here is CAISGMSDTQYF.

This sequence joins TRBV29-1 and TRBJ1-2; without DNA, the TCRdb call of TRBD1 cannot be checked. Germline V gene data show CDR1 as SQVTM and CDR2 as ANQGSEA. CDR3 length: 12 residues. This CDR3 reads CSGGGQIYGYTF.

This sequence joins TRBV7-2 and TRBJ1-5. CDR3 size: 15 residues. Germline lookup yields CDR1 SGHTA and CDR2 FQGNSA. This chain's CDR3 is CASSTQVLVNQPQHF.

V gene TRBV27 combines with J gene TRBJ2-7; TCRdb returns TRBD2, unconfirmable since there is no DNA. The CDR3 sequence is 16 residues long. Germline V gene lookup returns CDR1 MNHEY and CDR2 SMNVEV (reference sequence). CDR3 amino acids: CASRRTSAQGSYEQYF.

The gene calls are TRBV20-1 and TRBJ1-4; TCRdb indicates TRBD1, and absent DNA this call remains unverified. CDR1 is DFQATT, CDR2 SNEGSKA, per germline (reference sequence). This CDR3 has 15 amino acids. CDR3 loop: CSAREIGRGNEKLFF.

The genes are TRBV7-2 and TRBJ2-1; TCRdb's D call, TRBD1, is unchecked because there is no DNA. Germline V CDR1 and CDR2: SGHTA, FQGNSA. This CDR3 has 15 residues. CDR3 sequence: CASSFRPETYNEQFF.

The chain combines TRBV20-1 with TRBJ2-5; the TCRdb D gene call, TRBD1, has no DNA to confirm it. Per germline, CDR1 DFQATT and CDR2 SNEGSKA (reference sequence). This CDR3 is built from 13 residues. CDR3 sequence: CSAPRGGEETQYF.

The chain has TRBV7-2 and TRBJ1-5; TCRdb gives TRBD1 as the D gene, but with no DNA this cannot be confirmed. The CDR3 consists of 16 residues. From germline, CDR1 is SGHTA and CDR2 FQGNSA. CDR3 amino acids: CASSLGSAPGGQPQHF.

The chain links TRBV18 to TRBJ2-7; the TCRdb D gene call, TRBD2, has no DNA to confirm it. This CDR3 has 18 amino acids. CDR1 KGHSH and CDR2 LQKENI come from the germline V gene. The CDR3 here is CASSPPLLRRADTYEQYF.

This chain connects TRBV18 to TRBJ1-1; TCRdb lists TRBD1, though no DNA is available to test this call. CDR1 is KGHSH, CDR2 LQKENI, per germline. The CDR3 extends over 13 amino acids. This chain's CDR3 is CASSPRGNTEAFF.